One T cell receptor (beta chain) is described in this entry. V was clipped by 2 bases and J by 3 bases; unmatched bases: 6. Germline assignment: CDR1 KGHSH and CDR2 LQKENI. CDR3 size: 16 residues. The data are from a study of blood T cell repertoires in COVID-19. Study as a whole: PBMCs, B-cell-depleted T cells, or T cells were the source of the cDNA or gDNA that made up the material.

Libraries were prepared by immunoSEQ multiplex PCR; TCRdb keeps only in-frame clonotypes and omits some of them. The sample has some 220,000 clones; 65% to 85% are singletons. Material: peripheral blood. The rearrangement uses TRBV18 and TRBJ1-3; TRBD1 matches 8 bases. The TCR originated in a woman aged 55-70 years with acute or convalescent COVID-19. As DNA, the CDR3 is TGTGCCAGCTCACCAGTGGACAGGGCGTATGGAAACACCATATATTTT. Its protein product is CASSPVDRAYGNTIYF.